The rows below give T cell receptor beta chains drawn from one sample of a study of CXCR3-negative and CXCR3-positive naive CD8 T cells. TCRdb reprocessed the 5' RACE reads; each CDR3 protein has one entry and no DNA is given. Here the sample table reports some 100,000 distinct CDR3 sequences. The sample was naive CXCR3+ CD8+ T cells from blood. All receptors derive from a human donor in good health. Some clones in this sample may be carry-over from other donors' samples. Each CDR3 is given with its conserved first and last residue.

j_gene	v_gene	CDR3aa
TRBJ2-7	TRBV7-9	CASSDGQAYEQYF
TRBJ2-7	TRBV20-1	CSARGPGRSPQQYF
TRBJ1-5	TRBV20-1	CSAVGQGWGNQPQHF
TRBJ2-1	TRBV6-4	CASSDGPWNEQFF
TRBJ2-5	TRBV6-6	CASSYAPAGETQYF
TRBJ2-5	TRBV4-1	CASSHVTGSGETQYF
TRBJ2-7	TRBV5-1	CASSPGQGAHEQYF
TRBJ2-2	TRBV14	CASSLAGLNTGELFF
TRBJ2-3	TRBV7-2	CASSLVQRGQDTQYF
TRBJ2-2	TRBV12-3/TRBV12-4	CASSEGAGGTGELFF
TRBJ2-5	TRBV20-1	CSARGLAGGLDWETQYF
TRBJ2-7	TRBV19	CASSSTGPSEQYF
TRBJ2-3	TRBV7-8	CASRGLAHGADTQYF
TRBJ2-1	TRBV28	CASTHWGGDNEQFF
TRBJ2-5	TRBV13	CASGEDPNQETQYF
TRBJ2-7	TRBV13	CASSLVAGEEQYF
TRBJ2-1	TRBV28	CASSLSSGRYEQFF
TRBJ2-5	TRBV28	CASSLNTGGLEGMTQYF
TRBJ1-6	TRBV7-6	CASSLVMGAGSPLHF
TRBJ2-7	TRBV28	CASSLTSGSYEQYF
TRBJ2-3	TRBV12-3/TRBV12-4	CASRERGALDTQYF
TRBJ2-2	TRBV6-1	CASSVVTANTGELFF
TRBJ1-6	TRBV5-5	CASSLGNNSPLHF
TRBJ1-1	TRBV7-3	CASSLNGGVTEAFF
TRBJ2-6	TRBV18	CASSTISLGANVLTF
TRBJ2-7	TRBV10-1	CASSVRADSGEQYF